The 8 T cell receptor beta chains listed next were all sequenced from one sample in a study of Graves' ophthalmopathy and Graves' hyperthyroidism (dated by TCRdb to 2016 to 2019). Sequencer: Illumina HiSeq 2000. For repertoire sequencing, the TCR beta CDR3 regions were amplified from RNA transcripts. HTBI primers and the Qiagen OneStep RT-PCR kit were used in a first-round RT-PCR, which was followed by a second-round multiplex PCR, size selection and purification. Using fastp at Q25 and MiXCR, TCRdb reprocessed the public reads and kept productive beta chains. Every CDR3 protein is listed once, alongside the most common genes and DNA of its rows. This sample lists almost 750,000 distinct CDR3 sequences; approximately 40% were detected once. The ten largest clones add up to roughly 46% of the sample. Sequencing input: peripheral blood. The receptor set was obtained from an adult man with Graves' ophthalmopathy.

This sequence joins TRBV5-1 and TRBJ1-1; D not resolved. The CDR3 runs 12 residues. Trimming left V 7 bases short and J 12 bases short, with 19 bases between. Germline assignment: CDR1 SGHRS and CDR2 YFSETQ. The CDR3 DNA reads as TGCGCCAGCTCTATCGAGGGAAGCGACCCTTTCTTT. Translating it yields CASSIEGSDPFF. The whole variable domain, filled in from reference TRBV5-1 and TRBJ1-1, reads KAGVTQTPRYLIKTRGQQVTLSCSPISGHRSVSWYQQTPGQGLQFLFEYFSETQRNKGNFPGRFSGRQFSNSRSEMNVSTLELGDSALYLCASSIEGSDPFFGQGTRLTVV.

This clonotype was found many times. The V gene is TRBV29-1, the J gene TRBJ2-7, with D perhaps matching TRBD2 (6 bases). This CDR3 contains 11 residues. Between the trimmed V and J ends, which lost 7 bases and 2 bases, there was a span of 9 bases. Looked up from germline, CDR1 is SQVTM and CDR2 is ANQGSEA. This CDR3 reads CSGGAPYEQYF. The CDR3 region has the DNA TGCAGCGGCGGGGCCCCCTACGAGCAGTACTTC.

The chain joins TRBV2 to TRBJ2-5; D is undetermined. V shed 6 bases and J shed 13 bases, with 24 bases lying between them. CDR1 and CDR2 (germline): SNHLY, FYNNEI. The CDR3 has 14 amino acids. DNA for the CDR3: TGTGCCAGCAGCTTACACACCCGAGAGGTAGCCCGGTACTTC. Translation: CASSLHTREVARYF. Variable domain in full (rest from reference TRBV2 and TRBJ2-5): EPEVTQTPSHQVTQMGQEVILRCVPISNHLYFYWYRQILGQKVEFLVSFYNNEISEKSEIFDDQFSVERPDGSNFTLKIRSTKLEDSAMYFCASSLHTREVARYFGPGTRLLVL.

The rearrangement uses TRBV2 and TRBJ2-6, with TRBD2 matching over 8 bases. The V gene end was trimmed by 3 bases and the J gene end by 11 bases; junction bases not matched to a gene: 6. The CDR3 is made up of 14 amino acids. In germline, CDR1 is SNHLY, CDR2 FYNNEI. Here the CDR3 reads CASSDLAGGYVLTF. CDR3 DNA sequence: TGTGCCAGCAGTGATCTTGCGGGGGGCTACGTCCTGACTTTC.

A few counts support this clonotype. The chain has TRBV14 and TRBJ2-2; no clear D. The CDR3 length is 14 residues. Trimming pared 4 bases from V and 3 bases from J, leaving 9 bases between. Germline lookup yields CDR1 SGHDN and CDR2 FVKESK. CDR3 nucleotide sequence: TGTGCCAGCAGCCGCGCGGCCCACACCGGGGAGCTGTTTTTT. It yields the protein CASSRAAHTGELFF.

The chain is built from TRBV6-5 and TRBJ2-7; 8 nucleotides agree with TRBD2. The trim removed 0 bases at V and 3 bases at J, leaving 4 bases unmatched. Germline CDR1 is MNHEY and CDR2 is SVGAGI. The CDR3 totals 15 residues. The chain's CDR3 is CASSYSGRGGYEQYF. Here the CDR3 DNA reads TGTGCCAGCAGTTACTCTGGACGGGGGGGCTACGAGCAGTACTTC.

As regards this clonotype: An end of the junction differs from the germline gene, which may be a read error. V and J are TRBV25-1 and TRBJ2-5; the D is unclear. The CDR3 has 13 residues. Germline CDR1 and CDR2: MGHDK and SYGVNS. The CDR3 here is CATSDPTSETQYF. The CDR3 bases are TGTGCCACCAGTGACCCTACCTCAGAGACCCAGTACTTC.

There are a few counts of this clonotype. The genes are TRBV6-5 and TRBJ1-1, with a possible D match to TRBD1 (6 bases). Trimming stripped 0 bases from V and 1 base from J, with 9 bases between. The germline CDR1 and CDR2 sequences are MNHEY and SVGAGI. This CDR3 is 15 amino acids long. The CDR3: CASSYSQGWNTEAFF. As DNA, the CDR3 is TGTGCCAGCAGTTACTCCCAGGGGTGGAACACTGAAGCTTTCTTT.